One and the same sample provided the 20 T cell receptor beta chains below, sequenced in a study of T cells after yellow fever vaccination. TCRdb re-called the 5' RACE reads through MiXCR, storing one row per CDR3 protein. The sample holds 500,000 to 650,000 distinct CDR3 sequences; around an eighth are singletons and the top ten take more than 12%. This specimen was PBMCs, taken on the day of the yellow fever booster vaccination. These receptors were taken from a man aged 25 to 40 who received the YFV17D yellow fever vaccine.

The CDR3 spells CASSFDRLLGGELFF. CDR3 DNA sequence: TGTGCCAGCAGTTTCGACAGACTCCTAGGAGGGGAGCTGTTTTTT. The genes are TRBV27 and TRBJ2-2; D possibly corresponds to TRBD1 (5 bases). The germline V gene has CDR1 MNHEY and CDR2 SMNVEV (reference sequence). The CDR3 totals 15 residues. The V end lost 3 bases, the J end lost 8 bases, and 16 bases lay between the germline ends.

The chain has TRBV7-9 and TRBJ2-7, with D perhaps TRBD2 (6 bases). Germline V gene lookup returns CDR1 SEHNR and CDR2 FQNEAQ (reference sequence). CDR3 length: 16 residues. V lost 5 bases and J lost 0, with 17 bases in between. The CDR3 sequence: CASSTRDSGLSYEQYF. CDR3 DNA sequence: TGTGCCAGCAGCACCCGGGATAGCGGACTCTCCTACGAGCAGTACTTC. The whole variable domain, filled in from reference TRBV7-9 and TRBJ2-7, reads DTGVSQNPRHKITKRGQNVTFRCDPISEHNRLYWYRQTLGQGPEFLTYFQNEAQLEKSRLLSDRFSAERPKGSFSTLEIQRTEQGDSAMYLCASSTRDSGLSYEQYFGPGTRLTVT.

The gene calls are TRBV5-5 and TRBJ2-7, with TRBD1 matching 8 bases. The CDR3 runs 16 residues. Per the germline V gene, CDR1 is SGHKS and CDR2 is YYEKEE (reference sequence). Germline trimming cut 0 bases from V and 0 bases from J; bases unmatched to any gene: 5. The CDR3 loop is CASSLAQGAYSYEQYF. The CDR3 DNA reads TGTGCCAGCAGCTTGGCGCAGGGGGCGTACTCCTACGAGCAGTACTTC.

In its sample, this clonotype was seen a few times. V gene TRBV6-1 combines with J gene TRBJ2-5; D is uncertain. CDR3 length: 14 amino acids. Germline values: CDR1 MNHNS, CDR2 SASEGT. V lost 8 bases and J 0 bases, leaving 13 bases between the germline ends. The CDR3 spells CASSTWADQETQYF. The CDR3 coding sequence is TGTGCCAGCTCTACGTGGGCAGACCAAGAGACCCAGTACTTC.

There are a few counts of this clonotype. V is TRBV6-2 or TRBV6-3 and J is TRBJ1-1; possibly TRBD1 for D (5 bases). With 6 bases removed from V and 1 base from J, the gap between germline ends came to 12 bases. The germline CDR1 and CDR2 sequences are MNHEY and SVGEGT. The CDR3 totals 14 residues. This CDR3 reads CASRPGGKNTEAFF. The CDR3 DNA is TGTGCCAGCAGGCCCGGGGGTAAGAACACTGAAGCTTTCTTT.

V and J are TRBV14 and TRBJ2-3; 10 bases align to TRBD2. Germline V gene sequence: CDR1 SGHDN, CDR2 FVKESK. V gave up 4 bases and J gave up 2 bases; unmatched junction bases: 6. The CDR3 length is 16 residues. CDR3 DNA sequence: TGTGCCAGCAGCCCTAGCGGGAGCCCCCTCACAGATACGCAGTATTTT. This codes for CASSPSGSPLTDTQYF.

This clonotype showed up just a few times. The chain combines TRBV24-1 with TRBJ2-3; D is uncertain. Germline values: CDR1 KGHDR, CDR2 SFDVKD. V dropped 3 bases and J dropped 2 bases, with 5 bases sitting between them. The length of the CDR3 is 13 residues. This CDR3 is CATSDHYTDTQYF. The CDR3 DNA reads as TGTGCCACCAGTGATCATTACACAGATACGCAGTATTTT.

This clonotype was seen a few times. The J gene is TRBJ2-5, the V gene TRBV24-1, with no clear D. V shed 3 bases and J shed 5 bases, with 9 bases lying between them. Looked up from germline, CDR1 is KGHDR and CDR2 is SFDVKD. This CDR3 region has 13 residues. The CDR3 is CATSDPPGETQYF. The CDR3 DNA sequence: TGTGCCACCAGTGATCCACCTGGCGAGACCCAGTACTTC.

This clonotype was counted between two and nine times. The chain uses TRBV28 and TRBJ2-2; tentatively, D is TRBD2 (5 bases). This CDR3 is built from 14 residues. Trimming removed 2 bases at V and 8 bases at J, with 12 bases between. Germline assignment: CDR1 MDHEN and CDR2 SYDVKM. CDR3 sequence (DNA): TGTGCCAGCAGTTTACCCGCGGAGGCGGGGGAGCTGTTTTTT. Amino acid sequence: CASSLPAEAGELFF.

V is TRBV5-5 and J is TRBJ2-5; TRBD1 aligns across 7 bases. Per the germline V gene, CDR1 is SGHKS and CDR2 is YYEKEE (reference sequence). The CDR3 sequence is 14 residues long. J was trimmed by 3 bases and V by 4 bases; bases with no gene match: 6. The CDR3 bases are TGTGCCAGCAGCCATAGACAGGGAGAAGAGACCCAGTACTTC. This codes for CASSHRQGEETQYF. Together with reference TRBV5-5 and TRBJ2-5, the CDR3 gives the full variable domain: DAGVTQSPTHLIKTRGQQVTLRCSPISGHKSVSWYQQVLGQGPQFIFQYYEKEERGRGNFPDRFSARQFPNYSSELNVNALLLGDSALYLCASSHRQGEETQYFGPGTRLLVL.

The rearrangement uses TRBV6-1 and TRBJ2-1; 9 bases align to TRBD2. Germline CDR1 MNHNS, CDR2 SASEGT. This CDR3 contains 17 residues. The V and J ends lost 6 bases and 3 bases, in that order; junction bases with no gene match: 12. CDR3 nucleotide sequence: TGTGCCAGCAGCCTACGAGATAGCGGGAGTCTCTACAATGAGCAGTTCTTC. Translation gives CASSLRDSGSLYNEQFF.

Ten or more counts support this clonotype. The chain employs TRBV5-1 and TRBJ2-1; TRBD1 aligns across 11 bases. The CDR3 is made up of 13 amino acids. V was pared by 4 bases and J by 14 bases, with 8 bases of the junction left unmatched. The germline V gene has CDR1 SGHRS and CDR2 YFSETQ. The CDR3 reads CASSSGQGAQKFF. The CDR3 DNA follows: TGCGCCAGCAGCAGTGGACAGGGGGCACAGAAGTTCTTC.

The rearrangement joins TRBV10-2 to TRBJ2-1; 9 bases fit TRBD1. From germline, CDR1 is WSHSY and CDR2 SAAADI. The junction had 4 bases not matched to a gene; V was cut back by 2 bases and J by 14 bases. This CDR3 region has 12 residues. The CDR3 here is CASSEGGQGEFF. CDR3 sequence (DNA): TGCGCCAGCAGTGAGGGGGGACAGGGCGAGTTCTTC.

V gene TRBV20-1 combines with J gene TRBJ2-1; D is ambiguous. The V gene lost 4 bases and the J gene lost 0 bases, with 16 bases spanning the gap. The CDR3 totals 16 residues. Germline V gene sequence: CDR1 DFQATT, CDR2 SNEGSKA (reference sequence). The CDR3 DNA reads TGCAGTGCTACCCGCAGACCGAAGAGCTCCTACAATGAGCAGTTCTTC. Translating gives CSATRRPKSSYNEQFF.

The chain joins TRBV27 to TRBJ2-5; D remains ambiguous. CDR1 and CDR2 (germline): MNHEY, SMNVEV (reference sequence). Trimming removed 4 bases at V and 1 base at J, with 7 bases between. This CDR3 is 13 amino acids long. CDR3 loop: CASSYQPQETQYF. CDR3 in DNA: TGTGCCAGCAGTTATCAGCCCCAAGAGACCCAGTACTTC.

This clonotype showed up just a few times. This chain joins TRBV27 and TRBJ1-2; 7 positions agree with TRBD1. V lost 3 bases, J lost 4 bases, and 5 bases stayed unmatched. CDR1 MNHEY and CDR2 SMNVEV come from the germline V gene (reference sequence). The CDR3 has 14 residues. As DNA, the CDR3 is TGTGCCAGCAGTTTCGCAGGGGGAGTCTATGGCTACACCTTC. Translation: CASSFAGGVYGYTF.

V is TRBV27 and J is TRBJ2-5; the match to TRBD2 covers 15 bases. The J segment lost 0 bases and the V segment lost 5 bases, leaving 10 bases of the junction unmatched. Germline CDR1 MNHEY, CDR2 SMNVEV (reference sequence). This CDR3 is 19 amino acids long. CDR3 in amino acids: CASSTRTSGRAGNQETQYF. Here the CDR3 DNA reads TGTGCCAGCAGTACGAGGACTAGCGGGAGGGCCGGGAACCAAGAGACCCAGTACTTC.

This clonotype was seen more than once but under ten times. The rearrangement links TRBV25-1 to TRBJ1-4; TRBD1 aligns across 7 bases. Germline CDR1 MGHDK, CDR2 SYGVNS. There are 14 residues in the CDR3. Losses at the gene ends were 3 bases for V and 5 bases for J; bases not matched to a gene: 3. The CDR3 coding sequence is TGTGCCAGCAGTGAGGACAGGCTAAATGAAAAACTGTTTTTT. It yields the protein CASSEDRLNEKLFF.

This clonotype was found a few times. V and J are TRBV7-8 and TRBJ2-3; tentatively, D is TRBD2 (6 bases). V lost 0 bases and J 6 bases, leaving 10 bases between the germline ends. CDR1 and CDR2 (germline): SGHVS, FQNEAQ. The CDR3 loop spans 14 amino acids. DNA of the CDR3: TGTGCCAGCAGCTTAGCCCGCCGGGGGGATACGCAGTATTTT. Protein: CASSLARRGDTQYF.

The chain is built from TRBV20-1 and TRBJ2-1; D not resolved. CDR3 size: 15 residues. V lost 0 bases and J 3 bases, leaving 12 bases between the germline ends. Germline assignment: CDR1 DFQATT and CDR2 SNEGSKA (reference sequence). This chain's CDR3 is CSARDLRLVYNEQFF. CDR3 nucleotides: TGCAGTGCTAGAGATCTACGGCTAGTCTACAATGAGCAGTTCTTC.